These 8 T cell receptor beta chains were all obtained from the same sample, sequenced in a study of CD8+ T cells in alopecia areata. Treatment meaning: oral pan-JAK inhibitor, 5-10 mg twice daily. RNA, once extracted, was reverse transcribed into cDNA for use as the sequencing template. Profiled with immunoSEQ multiplex PCR; TCRdb holds only in-frame clones, not every one. The data show around 100,000 clones, 65% to 90% seen once. Sequencing used CD8+ T cells sorted from blood, obtained at approximately week 34, from a patient treated with tofacitinib. These TCRs come from a human donor with alopecia areata.

The chain recombines TRBV13 with TRBJ2-7, with D perhaps TRBD2 (5 bases). Germline values: CDR1 PRHDT, CDR2 FYEKMQ (reference sequence). V dropped 4 bases and J dropped 0 bases, with 13 bases sitting between them. The CDR3 covers 15 residues. The CDR3, as DNA: TGTGCCAGCAGCTCTGGCCCAGCGGACTCCTACGAGCAGTACTTC. Its protein is CASSSGPADSYEQYF.

The chain links TRBV7-6 to TRBJ1-1, with a tentative D call TRBD1 (5 bases). The CDR3 sequence is 14 residues long. Per germline, CDR1 SGHVS and CDR2 FNYEAQ. Trimming removed 3 bases at V and 0 bases at J, with 8 bases between. CDR3 loop: CASSLGGMNTEAFF. In nucleotides, the CDR3 is TGTGCCAGCAGCTTGGGGGGGATGAACACTGAAGCTTTCTTT. The variable domain in full, with the rest retrieved from reference TRBV7-6 and TRBJ1-1, is GAGVSQSPRYKVTKRGQDVALRCDPISGHVSLYWYRQALGQGPEFLTYFNYEAQQDKSGLPNDRFSAERPEGSISTLTIQRTEQRDSAMYRCASSLGGMNTEAFFGQGTRLTVV.

The chain is built from TRBV7-9 and TRBJ2-5; a weak D match, TRBD2 (5 bases). The CDR3 has 15 residues. Germline V CDR1 and CDR2: SEHNR, FQNEAQ (reference sequence). V was shortened by 5 bases and J by 5 bases, with 18 bases between the two germline ends. The CDR3 nucleotides read TGTGCCAGCAGCCCACCGTCTCTAAAGCGGGAGACCCAGTACTTC. Translated: CASSPPSLKRETQYF.

This clone was picked up one time. The genes are TRBV5-1 and TRBJ2-3; 10 nucleotides agree with TRBD2. The trim removed 6 bases at V and 6 bases at J, leaving 7 bases unmatched. This CDR3 has 14 amino acids. Germline lookup yields CDR1 SGHRS and CDR2 YFSETQ. The CDR3 DNA reads as TGCGCCAGCAATCCCGGGACTAGCGTTGATACGCAGTATTTT. It codes for CASNPGTSVDTQYF.

This chain joins TRBV13 and TRBJ2-3; 8 bases are shared with TRBD2. CDR1 is PRHDT, CDR2 FYEKMQ, per germline (reference sequence). J gave up 4 bases and V 2 bases, and 8 bases lay outside the gene matches. This CDR3 spans 16 amino acids. The CDR3 nucleotides read TGTGCCAGCAGCTTAAGGCTCGGGGGGGTGGCAGATACGCAGTATTTT. This codes for CASSLRLGGVADTQYF. The entire variable domain, with the rest obtained from reference TRBV13 and TRBJ2-3, is as follows: AAGVIQSPRHLIKEKRETATLKCYPIPRHDTVYWYQQGPGQDPQFLISFYEKMQSDKGSIPDRFSAQQFSDYHSELNMSSLELGDSALYFCASSLRLGGVADTQYFGPGTRLTVL.

The chain uses TRBV2 and TRBJ2-3; maybe TRBD1 (6 bases). V gave up 7 bases and J gave up 2 bases, with 7 bases separating them. This CDR3 region has 12 residues. Germline CDR1 reads SNHLY; CDR2 reads FYNNEI. The CDR3 DNA is TGTGCCAGCAAGGGGGACACAGATACGCAGTATTTT. It yields the protein CASKGDTDTQYF.

This clone was picked up one time. This chain links TRBV29-1 with TRBJ2-4; D is perhaps TRBD1 or TRBD2 (6 bases each). V lost 0 bases, J lost 4 bases, and 10 bases lay in between. CDR1 and CDR2 (germline): SQVTM, ANQGSEA. CDR3 length: 14 amino acids. CDR3 nucleotides: TGCAGCGTTGAAGAAGGGGGGTCAAAAAACATTCAGTACTTC. Translated: CSVEEGGSKNIQYF.

The V gene is TRBV19, the J gene TRBJ2-7; 9 bases are shared with TRBD1. Germline assignment: CDR1 LNHDA and CDR2 SQIVND (reference sequence). The CDR3 sequence is 15 residues long. Trimming cost V 6 bases and J 3 bases; bases outside gene matches: 9. CDR3 nucleotides: TGTGCCAGTAGGCGGACAGGGGCGAGGGTCTACGAGCAGTACTTC. Its protein product is CASRRTGARVYEQYF.